This TCR beta chain was recorded in a study of cytomegalovirus exposure and HLA in healthy donors. PCR involved 60 Vbeta and 13 Jbeta primers. TCRdb's table, derived via immunoSEQ multiplex PCR, lists solely in-frame clones and lacks some. Among about 120,000 clones, approximately 80% were seen once, and the ten largest hold about 1.8%. The germline V and J ends were trimmed by 5 bases and 0 bases, with 14 bases remaining between them. CDR3 length: 16 amino acids. CDR1 is SGHVS and CDR2 is FQNEAQ in the germline V gene. Specimen: PBMCs. This TCR came from a man between 40 and 49 years old in good health and CMV-seronegative. The chain employs TRBV7-8 and TRBJ1-5, with a possible D match to TRBD1 (5 bases). CDR3 in amino acids: CASSTEDTYSNQPQHF. CDR3 DNA: TGTGCCAGCAGCACCGAGGACACCTATAGCAATCAGCCCCAGCATTTT.